Below, 23 T cell receptor beta chains from the same sample are listed, as sequenced in a study of HIV-infected children after antiretroviral therapy interruption (dated by TCRdb to about 2019). Interpreted using the paper, the treatment or condition label stands for: PENTA 11 planned treatment interruption arm or continuous ART arm. The library was built by means of 3' RACE. The sample was run on an Illumina MiSeq. TCR libraries were built from RNA using a 3' RACE protocol with unique molecular identifiers to correct PCR amplification bias. TCRdb reran the public reads through fastp at Q25 and MiXCR, keeping productive beta chains. A single entry per CDR3 protein holds the most common genes and DNA from its merged rows. Within this sample are 30,000 to 40,000 distinct CDR3 sequences, with approximately 7% of them counted one time only. The top ten clones comprise more than 0.95% of the sample. The material sequenced was CD45RA+ CD4+ T cells from PBMCs, pooled from several time points, taken from a donor given antiretroviral therapy, either interrupted or continuous. What this sample's cell subset or site label stands for: naive CD4+ CD45RA+ CD45RO- T cells. The receptors stem from a pool of human donors with HIV.

The sample holds a few counts of this clonotype. The chain recombines TRBV20-1 with TRBJ1-5, with D possibly being TRBD1 (5 bases). The CDR3 loop spans 16 amino acids. CDR1 is DFQATT and CDR2 is SNEGSKA in the germline V gene (reference sequence). V lost 3 bases, J lost 7 bases, and 22 bases lay in between. The CDR3 sequence: CSARNVQMGVWQPQHF. The CDR3 nucleotides are TGCAGTGCTAGGAATGTTCAGATGGGGGTTTGGCAGCCCCAGCATTTT.

This clonotype was picked up many times. The chain employs TRBV9 and TRBJ2-1, with 7 bases matching TRBD2. The CDR3 spans 16 residues. The trim removed 3 bases at V and 4 bases at J, leaving 10 bases unmatched. The V gene's germline CDR1 is SGDLS and CDR2 YYNGEE. CDR3 sequence: CASSAGGSGVYNEQFF. In DNA, the CDR3 is TGTGCCAGCAGCGCCGGTGGGAGCGGGGTGTACAATGAGCAGTTCTTC.

This clonotype was detected many times. The CDR3 DNA follows: TGTGCCAGCAGTATATCGTCGGGTTCTCAAGAGACCCAGTACTTC. It encodes CASSISSGSQETQYF. The chain employs TRBV12-3 or TRBV12-4 and TRBJ2-5, with no clear D. This CDR3 has 15 amino acids. Trimming left V 5 bases short and J 2 bases short, with 15 bases between.

The rearrangement links TRBV6-5 to TRBJ2-2; TRBD1 might be the D (6 bases). Between the trimmed V and J ends, which lost 9 bases and 1 base, there was a span of 12 bases. The CDR3 contains 14 residues. Germline-derived CDR1 and CDR2 are MNHEY and SVGAGI. CDR3 nucleotides: TGTGCCAGAAGAAGGACAGAGAACACCGGGGAGCTGTTTTTT. Its translation is CARRRTENTGELFF.

This clonotype was found many times. V gene TRBV20-1 combines with J gene TRBJ2-2; possible D gene TRBD2, 5 bases. V lost 2 bases and J 2 bases, leaving 6 bases between the germline ends. This CDR3 region has 13 residues. Germline assignment: CDR1 DFQATT and CDR2 SNEGSKA (reference sequence). The CDR3 loop is CSARSGNTGELFF. DNA for the CDR3: TGCAGTGCTAGAAGCGGAAACACCGGGGAGCTGTTTTTT.

This clonotype was seen at least ten times. J is TRBJ1-1 and V is TRBV29-1; D not certain. Germline V gene sequence: CDR1 SQVTM, CDR2 ANQGSEA. The CDR3 consists of 15 residues. Deletions cut 2 bases from V and 1 base from J, with 14 bases between. As DNA, the CDR3 is TGCAGCGTTGAAACAGACAAAACAACGAACACTGAAGCTTTCTTT. This sequence encodes CSVETDKTTNTEAFF.

This clonotype was seen many times. V gene TRBV11-2 combines with J gene TRBJ2-7; the match to TRBD1 covers 10 bases. The CDR3 spans 15 residues. CDR1 is SGHAT and CDR2 is FQNNGV in the germline V gene. After removal of 5 bases from V and 2 bases from J, the junction contained 6 bases not matched to a gene. The CDR3 reads CASSHGTGDPYEQYF. The CDR3 bases are TGTGCCAGCAGCCATGGGACAGGGGACCCCTACGAGCAGTACTTC.

This clonotype showed up just a few times. Here the CDR3 reads CASSPPRGFRDTQYF. CDR3 sequence (DNA): TGTGCCAGCAGTCCCCCCCGGGGCTTCCGGGATACGCAGTATTTT. The V gene is TRBV28, the J gene TRBJ2-3; D tentatively reads TRBD1 or TRBD2 (5 bases each). Trimming took 5 bases from V and 6 from J, leaving 18 bases between them. CDR3 size: 15 residues. CDR1 is MDHEN and CDR2 is SYDVKM in the germline V gene.

This clonotype was seen ten or more times. The genes are TRBV20-1 and TRBJ1-5, with D possibly matching TRBD1 (6 bases). The CDR3 extends over 17 amino acids. The germline V gene encodes CDR1 DFQATT and CDR2 SNEGSKA (reference sequence). V was pared by 6 bases and J by 0 bases, with 21 bases between. CDR3 DNA: TGCAGTGCCAGGTCAGAGTGGGCAGGGGTTAGCAATCAGCCCCAGCATTTT. As protein: CSARSEWAGVSNQPQHF.

This clonotype came up many times. The chain carries TRBV11-2 and TRBJ2-7, with a tentative D call TRBD2 (5 bases). Per the germline V gene, CDR1 is SGHAT and CDR2 is FQNNGV. The V end was cut by 2 bases, the J end by 0 bases, with 8 bases between. The CDR3 extends over 14 amino acids. The CDR3 DNA reads TGTGCCAGCAGCTTATCTGGGAGCTCCTACGAGCAGTACTTC. Protein: CASSLSGSSYEQYF.

This clonotype showed up many times. This chain joins TRBV5-1 and TRBJ1-2; tentative D call: TRBD1 (6 bases). This CDR3 spans 13 amino acids. Trimming removed 3 bases at V and 6 bases at J, with 12 bases between. Germline CDR1 reads SGHRS; CDR2 reads YFSETQ. CDR3 region: CASSSGGADGYTF. In DNA form, the CDR3 reads TGCGCCAGCAGCTCTGGGGGCGCGGATGGCTACACCTTC.

This clonotype was recorded a few times. This sequence joins TRBV23-1 and TRBJ2-1, with TRBD1 identical over 9 bases. TRBV23-1 is an open reading frame, and its role is uncertain. The CDR3 contains 16 residues. V lost 3 bases and J lost 6; bases outside the gene matches: 9. The CDR3 region is CASSHLGQGHSNEQFF. The DNA of the CDR3 is TGCGCCAGCAGTCACCTCGGACAGGGGCACTCCAATGAGCAGTTCTTC.

This clonotype was detected only a few times. This chain connects TRBV19 to TRBJ1-1; D gene ambiguous. The V end was cut by 6 bases, the J end by 4 bases, with 15 bases between. This CDR3 is 14 amino acids long. The germline V gene has CDR1 LNHDA and CDR2 SQIVND (reference sequence). The CDR3 is CASSERLWPTEAFF. The CDR3 DNA sequence: TGTGCCAGTAGCGAAAGATTGTGGCCCACTGAAGCTTTCTTT.

The chain is built from TRBV6-5 and TRBJ2-5; TRBD2 matches at 8 bases. J lost 2 bases, V lost 5 bases, and 1 base had no gene match. Per the germline V gene, CDR1 is MNHEY and CDR2 is SVGAGI. The CDR3 is 13 amino acids. The CDR3, as DNA: TGTGCCAGCAGTCGACTAGCGCAAGAGACCCAGTACTTC. Protein product: CASSRLAQETQYF.

This clonotype came up many times. CDR3: CASSRTGRTGEQYF. In DNA form, the CDR3 reads TGTGCCAGCAGCCGGACAGGGCGTACCGGCGAGCAGTACTTC. J is TRBJ2-7 and V is TRBV6-5, with 8 nucleotides matching TRBD1. The V gene end was trimmed by 6 bases and the J gene end by 6 bases; junction bases not matched to a gene: 10. This CDR3 is built from 14 residues. Germline V CDR1 and CDR2: MNHEY, SVGAGI.

This clonotype appeared many times. The V gene is TRBV5-1, the J gene TRBJ2-4, with no clear D. Germline CDR1 and CDR2: SGHRS and YFSETQ. Deletions cut 0 bases from V and 0 bases from J, with 10 bases between. This CDR3 comprises 16 residues. The DNA for the CDR3 is TGCGCCAGCAGCTTGGGGAAGACTTCAGCCAAAAACATTCAGTACTTC. This encodes CASSLGKTSAKNIQYF.

This clonotype was seen many times. This sequence joins TRBV12-3 or TRBV12-4 and TRBJ1-5, with TRBD1 as a possible D gene (5 bases). With 7 bases removed from V and 2 bases from J, the gap between germline ends came to 18 bases. This CDR3 contains 16 residues. The CDR3 sequence is CASTPGGSGGNQPQHF. The CDR3 nucleotides read TGTGCCAGCACTCCGGGGGGGTCGGGAGGCAATCAGCCCCAGCATTTT.

This clonotype was seen more than once but under ten times. The rearrangement links TRBV5-6 to TRBJ2-7; 7 nucleotides agree with TRBD1. This CDR3 is 13 amino acids long. CDR1 and CDR2 from the germline V gene are SGHDT and YYEEEE. With 5 bases clipped from V and 5 bases from J, the junction kept 7 bases outside the gene matches. The CDR3 nucleotides are TGTGCCAGCAGTAAAGACAGGGCTCACGAGCAGTACTTC. It specifies CASSKDRAHEQYF. The full variable domain, completed using reference TRBV5-6 and TRBJ2-7, is DAGVTQSPTHLIKTRGQQVTLRCSPKSGHDTVSWYQQALGQGPQFIFQYYEEEERQRGNFPDRFSGHQFPNYSSELNVNALLLGDSALYLCASSKDRAHEQYFGPGTRLTVT.

The V gene is TRBV6-5, the J gene TRBJ1-5, with D possibly being TRBD1 (6 bases). The germline V and J ends were trimmed by 4 bases and 6 bases, with 13 bases remaining between them. CDR1 and CDR2 (germline): MNHEY, SVGAGI. This CDR3 has 14 amino acids. CDR3 in amino acids: CASSSDFRGQPQHF. CDR3 coding DNA: TGTGCCAGCAGTTCGGATTTCAGGGGTCAGCCCCAGCATTTT.

Only a few counts were recorded for this clonotype. This chain connects TRBV27 to TRBJ2-7, with D possibly being TRBD2 (6 bases). Trimming removed 3 bases from V and 3 bases from J, with 12 bases in between. This CDR3 is built from 14 residues. The germline gives CDR1 MNHEY, CDR2 SMNVEV (reference sequence). The DNA of the CDR3 is TGTGCCAGCAGTTTTGTGGCGACTAGCTACGAGCAGTACTTC. This translates into CASSFVATSYEQYF.

This clonotype came up many times. The V gene is TRBV5-1, the J gene TRBJ2-1; 11 bases align to TRBD2. V shed 3 bases, J shed 9 bases, and the junction held 8 bases outside the gene matches. Germline V gives CDR1 SGHRS, CDR2 YFSETQ. The CDR3 is 15 amino acids. CDR3 DNA: TGCGCCAGCAGCTCGTCACTAGCGGGAGAAGCTGAGCAGTTCTTC. Encoded protein: CASSSSLAGEAEQFF.

The CDR3 sequence is CASSFSGRPPGETQYF. The CDR3 DNA reads as TGCGCCAGCAGCTTTAGCGGGAGACCTCCGGGGGAGACCCAGTACTTC. This chain links TRBV5-1 with TRBJ2-5, with 9 nucleotides matching TRBD2. V trimming: 2 bases; J trimming: 5 bases; junction bases outside the gene matches: 10. The CDR3 is 16 amino acids. Germline V gene sequence: CDR1 SGHRS, CDR2 YFSETQ.

The V and J genes are TRBV29-1 and TRBJ2-2; TRBD1 agrees at 9 bases. Germline values: CDR1 SQVTM, CDR2 ANQGSEA. Trimming removed 4 bases from V and 0 bases from J; junction bases left unmatched: 3. The CDR3 loop spans 15 amino acids. The DNA for the CDR3 is TGCAGCGTTGTGACAGGGGGTACGAACACCGGGGAGCTGTTTTTT. This encodes CSVVTGGTNTGELFF.